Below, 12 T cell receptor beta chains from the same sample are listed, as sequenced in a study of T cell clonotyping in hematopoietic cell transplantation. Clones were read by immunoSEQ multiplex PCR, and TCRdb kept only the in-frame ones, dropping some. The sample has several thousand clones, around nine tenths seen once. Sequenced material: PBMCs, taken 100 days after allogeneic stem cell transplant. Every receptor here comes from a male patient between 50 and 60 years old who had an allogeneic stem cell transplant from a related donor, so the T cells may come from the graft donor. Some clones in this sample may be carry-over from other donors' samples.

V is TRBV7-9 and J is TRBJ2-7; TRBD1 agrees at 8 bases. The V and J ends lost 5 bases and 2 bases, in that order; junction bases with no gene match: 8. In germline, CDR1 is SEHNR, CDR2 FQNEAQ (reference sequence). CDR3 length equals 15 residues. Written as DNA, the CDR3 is TGTGCCAGCAGCCCTTGGACAGGGAAGGCCTACGAGCAGTACTTC. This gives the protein CASSPWTGKAYEQYF.

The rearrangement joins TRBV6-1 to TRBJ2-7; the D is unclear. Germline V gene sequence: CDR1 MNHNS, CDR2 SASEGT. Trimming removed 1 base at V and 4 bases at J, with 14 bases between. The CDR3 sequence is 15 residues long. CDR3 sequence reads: CASSEVSGPLYEQYF. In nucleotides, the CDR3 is TGTGCCAGCAGTGAAGTCTCGGGTCCGCTTTACGAGCAGTACTTC.

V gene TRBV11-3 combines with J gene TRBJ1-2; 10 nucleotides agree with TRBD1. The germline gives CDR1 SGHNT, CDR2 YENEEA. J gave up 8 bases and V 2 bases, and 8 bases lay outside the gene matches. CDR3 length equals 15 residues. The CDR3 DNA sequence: TGTGCCAGCAGCTTAACCCGGACAGGGGGAGCAGGCTACACCTTC. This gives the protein CASSLTRTGGAGYTF.

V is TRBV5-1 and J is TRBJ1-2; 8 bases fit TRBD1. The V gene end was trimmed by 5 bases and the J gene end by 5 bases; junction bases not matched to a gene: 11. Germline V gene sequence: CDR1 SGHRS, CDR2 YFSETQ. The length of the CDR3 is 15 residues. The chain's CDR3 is CASRPTGTGDYGYTF. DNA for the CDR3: TGCGCCAGCAGACCCACCGGGACAGGAGATTATGGCTACACCTTC.

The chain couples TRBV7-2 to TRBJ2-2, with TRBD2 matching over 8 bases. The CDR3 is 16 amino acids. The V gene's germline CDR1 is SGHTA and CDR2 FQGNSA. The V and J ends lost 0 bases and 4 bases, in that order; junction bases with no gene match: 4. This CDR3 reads CASSLAWTSSTGELFF. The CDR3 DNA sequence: TGTGCCAGCAGCTTAGCTTGGACTAGCAGCACCGGGGAGCTGTTTTTT.

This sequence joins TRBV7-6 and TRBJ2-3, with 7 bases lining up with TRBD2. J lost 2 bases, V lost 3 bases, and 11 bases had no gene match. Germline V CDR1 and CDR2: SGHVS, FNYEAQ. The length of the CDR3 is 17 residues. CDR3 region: CASSLFSSSGYTDTQYF. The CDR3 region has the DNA TGTGCCAGCAGCTTGTTCTCGTCTAGCGGATACACAGATACGCAGTATTTT.

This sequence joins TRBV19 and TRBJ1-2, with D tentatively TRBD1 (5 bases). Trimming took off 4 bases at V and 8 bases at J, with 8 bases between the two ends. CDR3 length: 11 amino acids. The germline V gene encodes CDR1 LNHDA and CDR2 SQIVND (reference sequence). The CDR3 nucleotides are TGTGCCAGTAGTAGACGACAGGGCTACACCTTC. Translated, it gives CASSRRQGYTF.

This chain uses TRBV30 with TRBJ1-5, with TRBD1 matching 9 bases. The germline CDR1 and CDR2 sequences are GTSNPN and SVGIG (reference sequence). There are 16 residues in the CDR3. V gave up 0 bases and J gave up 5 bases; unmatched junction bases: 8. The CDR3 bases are TGTGCCTGGAGTGTTAGGGGACAGGGAAATTATCAGCCCCAGCATTTT. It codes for CAWSVRGQGNYQPQHF.

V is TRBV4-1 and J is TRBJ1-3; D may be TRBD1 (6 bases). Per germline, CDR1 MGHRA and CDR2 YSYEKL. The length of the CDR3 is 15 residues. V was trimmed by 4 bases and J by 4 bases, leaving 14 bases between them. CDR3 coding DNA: TGCGCCAGCAGCCGTTCCAGGGGCGCGGGAAACACCATATATTTT. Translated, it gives CASSRSRGAGNTIYF.

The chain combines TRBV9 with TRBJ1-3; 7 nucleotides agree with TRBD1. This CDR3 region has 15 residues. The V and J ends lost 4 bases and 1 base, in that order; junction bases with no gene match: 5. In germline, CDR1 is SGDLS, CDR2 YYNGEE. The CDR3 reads CASSPGTVSGNTIYF. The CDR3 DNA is TGTGCCAGCAGCCCCGGGACAGTTTCTGGAAACACCATATATTTT. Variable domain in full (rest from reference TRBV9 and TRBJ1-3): DSGVTQTPKHLITATGQRVTLRCSPRSGDLSVYWYQQSLDQGLQFLIQYYNGEERAKGNILERFSAQQFPDLHSELNLSSLELGDSALYFCASSPGTVSGNTIYFGEGSWLTVV.

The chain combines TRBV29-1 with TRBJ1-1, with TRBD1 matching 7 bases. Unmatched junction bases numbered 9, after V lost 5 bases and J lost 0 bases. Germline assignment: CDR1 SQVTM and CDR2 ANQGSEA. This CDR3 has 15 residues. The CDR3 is CSVQRTGRLNTEAFF. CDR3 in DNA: TGCAGCGTTCAAAGGACAGGCAGGCTGAACACTGAAGCTTTCTTT.

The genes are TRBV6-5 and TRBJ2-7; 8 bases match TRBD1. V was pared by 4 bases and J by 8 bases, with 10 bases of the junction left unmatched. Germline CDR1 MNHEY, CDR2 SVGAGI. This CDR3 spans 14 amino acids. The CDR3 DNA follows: TGTGCCAGCAGTTTGCAGGGGGCTTACTCCAAGCAGTACTTC. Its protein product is CASSLQGAYSKQYF.